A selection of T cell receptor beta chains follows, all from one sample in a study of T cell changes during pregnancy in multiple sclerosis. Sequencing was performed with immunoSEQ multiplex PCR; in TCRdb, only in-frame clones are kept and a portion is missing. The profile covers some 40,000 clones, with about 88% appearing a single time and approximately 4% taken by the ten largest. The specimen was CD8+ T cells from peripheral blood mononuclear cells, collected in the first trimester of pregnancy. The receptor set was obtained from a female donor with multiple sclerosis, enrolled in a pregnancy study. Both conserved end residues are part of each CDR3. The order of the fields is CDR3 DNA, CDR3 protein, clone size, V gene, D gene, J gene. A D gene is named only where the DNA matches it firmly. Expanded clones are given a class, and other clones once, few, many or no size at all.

CDR3nt: TGCGCCAGCAGCCAAGATCGGGGGACAGCGTCTAACTATGGCTACACCTTC
CDR3aa: CASSQDRGTASNYGYTF
abundance: .
v_gene: TRBV4-3
d_gene: TRBD1
j_gene: TRBJ1-2

CDR3nt: TGTGCCAGCAGTGAACCGACCGTGGGGCACAATCAGCCCCAGCATTTT
CDR3aa: CASSEPTVGHNQPQHF
abundance: .
v_gene: TRBV2
d_gene: .
j_gene: TRBJ1-5

CDR3nt: TGTGCCAGCAGTGTCGTGGGGGCGGGCTACAATGAGCAGTTCTTC
CDR3aa: CASSVVGAGYNEQFF
abundance: once
v_gene: TRBV2
d_gene: .
j_gene: TRBJ2-1

CDR3nt: TGTGCCAGCAGCCAAGTCGTAAGAGGACAGGGGGGCGACCTCTCCTACGAGCAGTACTTC
CDR3aa: CASSQVVRGQGGDLSYEQYF
abundance: .
v_gene: TRBV4-2
d_gene: TRBD1
j_gene: TRBJ2-7

CDR3nt: TGTGCCAGTAGTACCTACCCCGGACTAGCCTCCTACAATGAGCAGTTCTTC
CDR3aa: CASSTYPGLASYNEQFF
abundance: .
v_gene: TRBV19
d_gene: TRBD2
j_gene: TRBJ2-1

CDR3nt: TGTGCCAGCAGCTTGGGTCCCGGGGCCCAGTACTTC
CDR3aa: CASSLGPGAQYF
abundance: .
v_gene: TRBV5-6
d_gene: .
j_gene: TRBJ2-5

CDR3nt: TGTGCCAGCAGCCTATGGACAGGTTCTTATCCAAACACCATATATTTT
CDR3aa: CASSLWTGSYPNTIYF
abundance: once
v_gene: TRBV9
d_gene: TRBD1
j_gene: TRBJ1-3

CDR3nt: TGTGCCAGCAGCGTAGGTTGGTCAGAGGCGGCTTTCTTT
CDR3aa: CASSVGWSEAAFF
abundance: .
v_gene: TRBV9
d_gene: .
j_gene: TRBJ1-1

CDR3nt: TGTGCCAGCAGACCGGGACTGAGCTCCTACGAGCAGTACTTC
CDR3aa: CASRPGLSSYEQYF
abundance: .
v_gene: TRBV27
d_gene: .
j_gene: TRBJ2-7

CDR3nt: TGTGCCAGTAGCTCACAGGGTCCTTATCAGCCCCAGCATTTT
CDR3aa: CASSSQGPYQPQHF
abundance: .
v_gene: TRBV19
d_gene: .
j_gene: TRBJ1-5

CDR3nt: TGTGCCAGCTCACCACCGGGGGGGGGCACTGAAGCTTTCTTT
CDR3aa: CASSPPGGGTEAFF
abundance: .
v_gene: TRBV18
d_gene: .
j_gene: TRBJ1-1

CDR3nt: TGTGCCAGCAGGGCACCGGGGGGGGACACCGGGGAGCTGTTTTTT
CDR3aa: CASRAPGGDTGELFF
abundance: once
v_gene: TRBV2
d_gene: TRBD2
j_gene: TRBJ2-2

CDR3nt: TGTGCCAGCAGTTCCCGGACAGTAAGGGACACTGAAGCTTTCTTT
CDR3aa: CASSSRTVRDTEAFF
abundance: .
v_gene: TRBV6-5
d_gene: .
j_gene: TRBJ1-1

CDR3nt: TGTGCCAGCACCGGACAGGGGTCCACTGAAGCTTTCTTT
CDR3aa: CASTGQGSTEAFF
abundance: .
v_gene: TRBV9
d_gene: TRBD1
j_gene: TRBJ1-1

CDR3nt: TGTGCCAGCAGCCTCTCAGGTCAGAATTCACCCCTCCACTTT
CDR3aa: CASSLSGQNSPLHF
abundance: few
v_gene: TRBV9
d_gene: .
j_gene: TRBJ1-6

CDR3nt: TGTGCCAGCAGCCCCGACAGGCAAGAGACCCAGTACTTC
CDR3aa: CASSPDRQETQYF
abundance: .
v_gene: TRBV11-1
d_gene: .
j_gene: TRBJ2-5

CDR3nt: TGTGCCAGCAGCTTATTGAACGAGGTGGACTTC
CDR3aa: CASSLLNEVDF
abundance: .
v_gene: TRBV7-9
d_gene: .
j_gene: TRBJ2-4

CDR3nt: TGTGCCAGCAGCCCTTCTAGCGGGGGTGTGGATGAGCAGTTCTTC
CDR3aa: CASSPSSGGVDEQFF
abundance: .
v_gene: TRBV7-3
d_gene: TRBD2
j_gene: TRBJ2-1

CDR3nt: TGCGCCAGCAGCAGGCTCCGGGGCTCTGGAAACACCATATATTTT
CDR3aa: CASSRLRGSGNTIYF
abundance: .
v_gene: TRBV4-3
d_gene: .
j_gene: TRBJ1-3

CDR3nt: TGTGCCAGCAGCGTAGACATGGGGCCAGGGACAGATACGCAGTATTTT
CDR3aa: CASSVDMGPGTDTQYF
abundance: .
v_gene: TRBV9
d_gene: .
j_gene: TRBJ2-3

CDR3nt: TGCGCCAGCAGTTATAGCTCCTACAATGAGCAGTTCTTC
CDR3aa: CASSYSSYNEQFF
abundance: .
v_gene: TRBV4-3
d_gene: .
j_gene: TRBJ2-1

CDR3nt: TGCAGCGTCTTGACAGGGGGCTATGGCTACACCTTC
CDR3aa: CSVLTGGYGYTF
abundance: .
v_gene: TRBV29-1
d_gene: TRBD1
j_gene: TRBJ1-2

CDR3nt: TGTGCCAGCAGCGTCGGGACAACCACCTACGAGCAGTACTTC
CDR3aa: CASSVGTTTYEQYF
abundance: .
v_gene: TRBV5-6
d_gene: .
j_gene: TRBJ2-7

CDR3nt: TGTGCCAGCAGCGCGAGCGATGGGGACTATAGCAATCAGCCCCAGCATTTT
CDR3aa: CASSASDGDYSNQPQHF
abundance: .
v_gene: TRBV9
d_gene: .
j_gene: TRBJ1-5

CDR3nt: TGTGCCAGCAGTCCGATACCAGGCCGGGGAGCTTTCTTT
CDR3aa: CASSPIPGRGAFF
abundance: .
v_gene: TRBV27
d_gene: .
j_gene: TRBJ1-1

CDR3nt: TGTGCCAGCAGCGAACGGGGGGCCTCCTACAATGAGCAGTTCTTC
CDR3aa: CASSERGASYNEQFF
abundance: .
v_gene: TRBV9
d_gene: .
j_gene: TRBJ2-1

CDR3nt: TGTGCCAGCCAGGCTAGCGGGGAGTACAATGAGCAGTTCTTC
CDR3aa: CASQASGEYNEQFF
abundance: .
v_gene: TRBV6-1
d_gene: TRBD2
j_gene: TRBJ2-1

CDR3nt: TGCGCCAGCAGCCGAGAGGGACCGGGAGGTGTAACTGAAGCTTTCTTT
CDR3aa: CASSREGPGGVTEAFF
abundance: .
v_gene: TRBV4-3
d_gene: .
j_gene: TRBJ1-1

CDR3nt: TGTGCCAGCAGCCACCGGACTAGTAGTAATCGGGAGCAGTACTTC
CDR3aa: CASSHRTSSNREQYF
abundance: .
v_gene: TRBV13
d_gene: TRBD2
j_gene: TRBJ2-7

CDR3nt: TGTGCCAGCAGTTTGGGACAGGGCATGGGCTATGGCTACACCTTC
CDR3aa: CASSLGQGMGYGYTF
abundance: .
v_gene: TRBV27
d_gene: TRBD1
j_gene: TRBJ1-2

CDR3nt: TGTGCCAGCAGTTTAGGACTAACCTACGAGCAGTACTTC
CDR3aa: CASSLGLTYEQYF
abundance: .
v_gene: TRBV27
d_gene: .
j_gene: TRBJ2-7

CDR3nt: TGTGCCAGCATCGAAGGGACAGGGCTCTACGAGCAGTACTTC
CDR3aa: CASIEGTGLYEQYF
abundance: once
v_gene: TRBV2
d_gene: TRBD1
j_gene: TRBJ2-7

CDR3nt: TGTGCCAGCAGCACGAAGACAGGGCTGGATGGCTACACCTTC
CDR3aa: CASSTKTGLDGYTF
abundance: once
v_gene: TRBV7-3
d_gene: TRBD1
j_gene: TRBJ1-2

CDR3nt: TGTGCCAGCAGCGTCGGACACGGGCGCAATCAGCCCCAGCATTTT
CDR3aa: CASSVGHGRNQPQHF
abundance: .
v_gene: TRBV9
d_gene: .
j_gene: TRBJ1-5

CDR3nt: TGTGCCAGCAGTGACCCAATTCGGACAGTAACTGAAGCTTTCTTT
CDR3aa: CASSDPIRTVTEAFF
abundance: few
v_gene: TRBV6-1
d_gene: .
j_gene: TRBJ1-1

CDR3nt: TGTGCCACCAGTTTCGACAGCCGCATGAACACTGAAGCTTTCTTT
CDR3aa: CATSFDSRMNTEAFF
abundance: .
v_gene: TRBV15
d_gene: .
j_gene: TRBJ1-1

CDR3nt: TGTGCCAGCAAGGGACAGGGATGGGGTGAGCAGTTCTTC
CDR3aa: CASKGQGWGEQFF
abundance: many
v_gene: TRBV14
d_gene: TRBD1
j_gene: TRBJ2-1

CDR3nt: TGTGCCAGCAGTTGGGGGACAGGCAATCAGCCCCAGCATTTT
CDR3aa: CASSWGTGNQPQHF
abundance: .
v_gene: TRBV25-1
d_gene: TRBD1
j_gene: TRBJ1-5

CDR3nt: TGTGCCAGTAGTACCACAGGGTACACCGGGGAGCTGTTTTTT
CDR3aa: CASSTTGYTGELFF
abundance: .
v_gene: TRBV19
d_gene: .
j_gene: TRBJ2-2